The source of this TCR beta chain is a study of blood T cell repertoires in COVID-19. In the study overall: Researchers got acute and convalescent COVID-19 samples from the United States, Italy and Spain.

V was clipped by 5 bases and J by 9 bases, with 29 bases between them. The germline V gene has CDR1 SGHAT and CDR2 FQNNGV. This CDR3 comprises 18 residues. This table comes from immunoSEQ multiplex PCR, and its TCRdb copy is limited to in-frame clones, with some not included. The sample has under 300,000 clones; about nine tenths are singletons. The sequenced material came from PBMCs or T cells enriched from blood (not recorded which). This TCR was sampled from a woman aged 40 to 50 who had recovered from COVID-19. This sequence joins TRBV11-2 and TRBJ2-1, with a weak D call TRBD1 (7 bases). Written as DNA, the CDR3 is TGTGCCAGCAGCCCGCTCAGGGGGGAGTACCTTATCCGGGGTGAGCAGTTCTTC. Protein sequence: CASSPLRGEYLIRGEQFF.